These T cell receptor beta chains were read from a single sample in a study of blood T cell repertoires in COVID-19. Assay used: immunoSEQ multiplex PCR; TCRdb lists only in-frame clones, some missing. This sample yields about 47,000 clones, of which around 70% are seen a single time; 6.2% belongs to the top ten. The specimen was peripheral blood. Receptors were obtained from a man older than 75 with acute or convalescent COVID-19. CDR3s include the opening cysteine and the closing phenylalanine or tryptophan. Each record gives: D gene, clone size, V gene, J gene, CDR3 protein, CDR3 DNA. A D gene is named only where the DNA matches it firmly. For some rows the clone size is stated as once, few or many, or as a class when expanded; others skip it.

D: TRBD1; size: .; V: TRBV7-2; J: TRBJ2-1; CDR3: CASTWLRGSLYNEQFF; DNA: TGTGCCAGCACCTGGCTCAGGGGGAGCCTATACAATGAGCAGTTCTTC
D: TRBD1; size: once; V: TRBV5-1; J: TRBJ2-3; CDR3: CASSLTGTGTDTQYF; DNA: TGCGCCAGCAGCTTAACCGGGACAGGGACAGATACGCAGTATTTT
D: TRBD2; size: .; V: TRBV19; J: TRBJ2-7; CDR3: CARKQGPSGRAPNEQYF; DNA: TGTGCCAGGAAACAGGGGCCTAGCGGGAGGGCCCCCAACGAGCAGTACTTC
D: TRBD1; size: few; V: TRBV5-3; J: TRBJ1-2; CDR3: CARSLARTGTTGYTF; DNA: TGTGCCAGAAGCTTGGCCCGGACAGGGACCACCGGCTACACCTTC
D: TRBD2; size: few; V: TRBV4-1; J: TRBJ2-7; CDR3: CASSHPLAGGRYEQYF; DNA: TGCGCCAGCAGCCACCCACTAGCGGGAGGACGTTACGAGCAGTACTTC
D: TRBD1; size: .; V: TRBV19; J: TRBJ1-6; CDR3: CASSTQGARDSPLHF; DNA: TGTGCCAGTAGTACCCAGGGGGCGAGGGATTCACCCCTCCACTTT
D: TRBD2; size: .; V: TRBV18; J: TRBJ2-1; CDR3: CASSPLGSGGYNEQFF; DNA: TGTGCCAGCTCACCACTCGGTAGCGGGGGATACAATGAGCAGTTCTTC
D: TRBD2; size: .; V: TRBV14; J: TRBJ2-1; CDR3: CATRTSGAVNEQFF; DNA: TGTGCCACCCGGACTAGCGGGGCGGTCAATGAGCAGTTCTTC
D: .; size: few; V: TRBV7-9; J: TRBJ1-3; CDR3: CAHSRMGGSSGNTIYF; DNA: TGTGCCCACAGCAGGATGGGAGGGAGCTCTGGAAACACCATATATTTT
D: .; size: few; V: TRBV3-1/TRBV3-2; J: TRBJ2-7; CDR3: CASSQDLSSYEQYF; DNA: TGTGCCAGCAGCCAAGATCTGAGCTCCTACGAGCAGTACTTC
D: TRBD1; size: .; V: TRBV14; J: TRBJ1-1; CDR3: CASSHRRGWNTEAFF; DNA: TGTGCCAGCAGCCACCGCAGGGGGTGGAACACTGAAGCTTTCTTT
D: .; size: few; V: TRBV23-1; J: TRBJ2-1; CDR3: CASTRLDGYNEQFF; DNA: TGCGCCAGCACCCGACTAGACGGTTACAATGAGCAGTTCTTC
D: .; size: .; V: TRBV30; J: TRBJ2-7; CDR3: CAWNPGDSSYEQYF; DNA: TGTGCCTGGAACCCAGGGGATTCCTCCTACGAGCAGTACTTC
D: TRBD1; size: .; V: TRBV2; J: TRBJ1-5; CDR3: CASDRGAQPQHF; DNA: TGTGCCAGCGACAGGGGAGCCCAGCCCCAGCATTTT
D: .; size: .; V: TRBV19; J: TRBJ2-5; CDR3: CASSIGSEQETQYF; DNA: TGTGCCAGTAGTATAGGATCAGAACAAGAGACCCAGTACTTC
D: TRBD1; size: .; V: TRBV5-1; J: TRBJ1-2; CDR3: CASSTNRDRGDGYTF; DNA: TGCGCCAGCAGCACAAACCGGGACAGGGGTGATGGCTACACCTTC
D: TRBD1; size: .; V: TRBV6-5; J: TRBJ2-7; CDR3: CASSYAGTGGYEQYF; DNA: TGTGCCAGCAGTTACGCGGGGACAGGGGGGTACGAGCAGTACTTC
D: TRBD1; size: .; V: TRBV2; J: TRBJ1-1; CDR3: CASRAGTGGVNSEAFF; DNA: TGTGCCAGCAGGGCCGGGACAGGGGGCGTAAATTCCGAAGCTTTCTTT
D: TRBD2; size: .; V: TRBV7-8; J: TRBJ2-3; CDR3: CASSLAAGGSRDTQYF; DNA: TGTGCCAGCAGCTTAGCGGCGGGAGGGTCGCGAGATACGCAGTATTTT
D: TRBD1; size: .; V: TRBV6-1; J: TRBJ1-2; CDR3: CASSGRWTGAAYGYTF; DNA: TGTGCCAGCAGTGGTCGATGGACAGGAGCGGCCTATGGCTACACCTTC
D: .; size: .; V: TRBV5-6; J: TRBJ2-6; CDR3: CASSLIGARGANVLTF; DNA: TGTGCCAGCAGCTTAATAGGGGCGCGCGGGGCCAACGTCCTGACTTTC
D: TRBD1; size: .; V: TRBV20-1; J: TRBJ1-2; CDR3: CSASTRTGGWGGYTF; DNA: TGCAGTGCTAGTACCAGGACAGGGGGCTGGGGTGGCTACACCTTC
D: .; size: .; V: TRBV5-1; J: TRBJ2-1; CDR3: CASTRMAGSEQFF; DNA: TGCGCCAGCACCAGGATGGCCGGTTCAGAGCAGTTCTTC
D: .; size: .; V: TRBV9; J: TRBJ1-5; CDR3: CASRGGGPASNQPQHF; DNA: TGTGCCAGCCGCGGGGGGGGCCCAGCGAGCAATCAGCCCCAGCATTTT
D: TRBD1; size: .; V: TRBV28; J: TRBJ1-5; CDR3: CASSLSDRMNQPQHF; DNA: TGTGCCAGCAGTTTATCGGACAGGATGAATCAGCCCCAGCATTTT
D: .; size: .; V: TRBV29-1; J: TRBJ2-3; CDR3: CSVAPSANTDTQYF; DNA: TGCAGCGTTGCGCCTAGCGCAAACACAGATACGCAGTATTTT
D: TRBD2; size: .; V: TRBV27; J: TRBJ2-1; CDR3: CASRGLAGGIYNEQFF; DNA: TGTGCCAGCAGGGGACTAGCGGGAGGGATCTACAATGAGCAGTTCTTC
D: .; size: .; V: TRBV11-2; J: TRBJ2-1; CDR3: CASSSKTGLSDEQFF; DNA: TGTGCCAGCAGCTCCAAGACCGGACTTTCGGATGAGCAGTTCTTC
D: TRBD1; size: .; V: TRBV6-2/TRBV6-3; J: TRBJ2-7; CDR3: CASSRPSGQGYYEQYF; DNA: TGTGCCAGCAGTCGCCCCTCGGGACAGGGTTATTACGAGCAGTACTTC
D: TRBD1; size: .; V: TRBV11-3; J: TRBJ2-7; CDR3: CASSLVTGGSYEQYF; DNA: TGTGCCAGCAGCTTAGTCACAGGGGGCAGTTACGAGCAGTACTTC
D: TRBD1; size: .; V: TRBV10-2; J: TRBJ1-1; CDR3: CASSESGTGGMVTEAFF; DNA: TGCGCCAGCAGTGAGTCAGGGACAGGGGGAATGGTTACTGAAGCTTTCTTT
D: .; size: .; V: TRBV5-1; J: TRBJ1-1; CDR3: CASSSPTGPMNTEAFF; DNA: TGCGCCAGCAGCTCGCCTACAGGGCCGATGAACACTGAAGCTTTCTTT
D: .; size: .; V: TRBV7-8; J: TRBJ1-1; CDR3: CASSPDEILSNTEAFF; DNA: TGTGCCAGCAGCCCCGATGAGATACTATCGAACACTGAAGCTTTCTTT
D: .; size: .; V: TRBV6-4; J: TRBJ1-1; CDR3: CASSGQDSLNTEAFF; DNA: TGTGCCAGCAGTGGCCAGGACAGCCTGAACACTGAAGCTTTCTTT
D: TRBD1; size: .; V: TRBV11-3; J: TRBJ2-2; CDR3: CASSFGTGQGALGELFF; DNA: TGTGCCAGCAGCTTTGGGACGGGACAGGGTGCACTCGGGGAGCTGTTTTTT
D: TRBD2; size: few; V: TRBV7-8; J: TRBJ2-3; CDR3: CASSPRTSGAGTDTQYF; DNA: TGTGCCAGCAGCCCCCGGACTAGCGGAGCCGGGACAGATACGCAGTATTTT
D: TRBD1; size: few; V: TRBV30; J: TRBJ1-2; CDR3: CACTLTGGNYGYTF; DNA: TGTGCCTGCACATTGACAGGGGGAAACTATGGCTACACCTTC
D: TRBD1; size: few; V: TRBV5-1; J: TRBJ1-3; CDR3: CASSSRGQGTGNTIYF; DNA: TGCGCCAGCAGCTCCCGCGGACAGGGCACTGGAAACACCATATATTTT